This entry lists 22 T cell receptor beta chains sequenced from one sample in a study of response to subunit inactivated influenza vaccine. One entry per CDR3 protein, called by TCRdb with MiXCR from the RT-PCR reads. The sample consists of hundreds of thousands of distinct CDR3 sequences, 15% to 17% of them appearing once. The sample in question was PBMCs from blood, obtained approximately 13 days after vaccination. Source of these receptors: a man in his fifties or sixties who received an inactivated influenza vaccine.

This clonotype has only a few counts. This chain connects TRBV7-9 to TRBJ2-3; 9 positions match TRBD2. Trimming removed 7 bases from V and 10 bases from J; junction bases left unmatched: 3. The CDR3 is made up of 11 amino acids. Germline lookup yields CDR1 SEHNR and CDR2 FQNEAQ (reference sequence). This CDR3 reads CASILAGSQYF. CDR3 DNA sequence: TGTGCCAGCATTCTAGCGGGGTCGCAGTATTTT.

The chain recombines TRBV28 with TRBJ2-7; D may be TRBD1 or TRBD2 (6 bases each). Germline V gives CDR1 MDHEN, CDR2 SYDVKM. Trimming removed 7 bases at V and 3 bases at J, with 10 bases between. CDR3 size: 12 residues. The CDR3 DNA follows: TGTGCCAGCACTAGGGGGGACTACGAGCAGTACTTC. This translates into CASTRGDYEQYF.

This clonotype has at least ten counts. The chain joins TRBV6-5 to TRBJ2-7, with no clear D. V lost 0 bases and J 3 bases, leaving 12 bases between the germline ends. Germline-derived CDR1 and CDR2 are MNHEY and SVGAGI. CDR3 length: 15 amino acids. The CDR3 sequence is CASSYSTGGLYEQYF. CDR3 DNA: TGTGCCAGCAGTTACTCGACGGGTGGCCTCTACGAGCAGTACTTC.

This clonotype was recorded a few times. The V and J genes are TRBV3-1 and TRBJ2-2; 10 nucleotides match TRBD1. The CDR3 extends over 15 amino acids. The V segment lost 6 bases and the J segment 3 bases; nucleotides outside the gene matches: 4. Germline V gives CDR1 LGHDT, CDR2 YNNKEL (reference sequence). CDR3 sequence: CASRRQGAYTGELFF. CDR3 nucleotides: TGTGCCAGCAGAAGACAGGGGGCTTACACCGGGGAGCTGTTTTTT.

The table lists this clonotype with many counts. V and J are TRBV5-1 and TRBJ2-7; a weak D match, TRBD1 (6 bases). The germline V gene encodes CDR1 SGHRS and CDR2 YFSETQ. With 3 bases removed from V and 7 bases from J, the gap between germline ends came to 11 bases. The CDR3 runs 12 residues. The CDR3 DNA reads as TGCGCCAGCAGCTCAGGGGATCGGGAGCAGTACTTC. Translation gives CASSSGDREQYF.

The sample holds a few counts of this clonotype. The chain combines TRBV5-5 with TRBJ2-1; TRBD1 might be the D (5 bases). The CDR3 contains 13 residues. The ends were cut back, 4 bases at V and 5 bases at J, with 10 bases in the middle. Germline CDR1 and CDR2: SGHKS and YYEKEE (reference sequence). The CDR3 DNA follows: TGTGCCAGCAGCCCCCCGACAGACAATGAGCAGTTCTTC. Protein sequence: CASSPPTDNEQFF.

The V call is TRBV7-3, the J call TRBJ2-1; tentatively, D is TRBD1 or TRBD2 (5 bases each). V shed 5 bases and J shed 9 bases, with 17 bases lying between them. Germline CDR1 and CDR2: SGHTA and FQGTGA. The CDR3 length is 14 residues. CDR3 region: CASSDRRKGVEQFF. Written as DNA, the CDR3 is TGTGCCAGCAGCGATAGGAGGAAAGGGGTTGAGCAGTTCTTC.

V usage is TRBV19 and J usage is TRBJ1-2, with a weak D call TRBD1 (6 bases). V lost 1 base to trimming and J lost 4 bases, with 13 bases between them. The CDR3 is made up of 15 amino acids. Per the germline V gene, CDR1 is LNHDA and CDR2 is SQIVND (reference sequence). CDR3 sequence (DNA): TGTGCCAGTAGTATAGTGTCACAGGGTAGCTATGGCTACACCTTC. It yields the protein CASSIVSQGSYGYTF.

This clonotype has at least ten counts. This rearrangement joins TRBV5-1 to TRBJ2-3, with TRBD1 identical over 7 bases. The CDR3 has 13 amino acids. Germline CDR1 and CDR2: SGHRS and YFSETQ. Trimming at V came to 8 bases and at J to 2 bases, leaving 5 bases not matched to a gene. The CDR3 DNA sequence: TGCGCCAGTACAGGGGTAATCACAGATACGCAGTATTTT. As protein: CASTGVITDTQYF.

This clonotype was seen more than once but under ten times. CDR3 sequence: CASSQIGLAVSYEQYF. CDR3 DNA: TGTGCCAGCAGTCAAATAGGACTAGCGGTCTCCTACGAGCAGTACTTC. The chain recombines TRBV4-2 with TRBJ2-7; 10 nucleotides line up with TRBD2. V gave up 6 bases and J gave up 0 bases; unmatched junction bases: 8. Germline V lookup: CDR1 LGHNA, CDR2 YNFKEQ. The CDR3 spans 16 residues.

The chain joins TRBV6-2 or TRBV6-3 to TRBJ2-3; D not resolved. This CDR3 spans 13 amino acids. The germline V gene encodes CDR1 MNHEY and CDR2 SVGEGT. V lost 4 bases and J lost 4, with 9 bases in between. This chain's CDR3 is CASSSEFSDTQYF. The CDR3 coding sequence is TGTGCCAGCAGTTCGGAGTTCTCAGATACGCAGTATTTT.

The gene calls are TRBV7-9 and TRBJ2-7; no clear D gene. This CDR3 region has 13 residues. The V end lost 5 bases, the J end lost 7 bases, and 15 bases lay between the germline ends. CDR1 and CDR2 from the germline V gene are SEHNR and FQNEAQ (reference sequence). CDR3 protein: CASSPLDGEEQYF. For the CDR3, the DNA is TGTGCCAGCAGCCCACTTGATGGGGAAGAGCAGTACTTC.

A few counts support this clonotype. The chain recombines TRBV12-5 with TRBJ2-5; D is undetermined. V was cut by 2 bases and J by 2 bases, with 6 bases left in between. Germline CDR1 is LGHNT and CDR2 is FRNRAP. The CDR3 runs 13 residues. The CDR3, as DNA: TGTGCTAGTGGTTTGACGGAACAAGAGACCCAGTACTTC. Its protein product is CASGLTEQETQYF.

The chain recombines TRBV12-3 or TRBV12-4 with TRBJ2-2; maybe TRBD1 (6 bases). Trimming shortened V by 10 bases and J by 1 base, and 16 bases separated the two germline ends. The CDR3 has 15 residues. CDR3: CATRPGTQNTGELFF. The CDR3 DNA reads TGTGCCACCCGACCCGGGACACAGAACACCGGGGAGCTGTTTTTT.

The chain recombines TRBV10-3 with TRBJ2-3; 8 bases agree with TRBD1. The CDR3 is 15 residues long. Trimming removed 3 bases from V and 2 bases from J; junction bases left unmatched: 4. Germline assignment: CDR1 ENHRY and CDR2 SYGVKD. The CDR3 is CAISDPGGTTDTQYF. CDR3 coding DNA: TGTGCCATCAGTGATCCAGGGGGCACCACAGATACGCAGTATTTT.

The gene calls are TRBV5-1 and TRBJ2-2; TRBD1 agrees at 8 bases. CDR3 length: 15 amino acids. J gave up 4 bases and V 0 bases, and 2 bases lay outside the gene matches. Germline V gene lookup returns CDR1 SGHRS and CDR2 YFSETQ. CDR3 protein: CASSLDRGSTGELFF. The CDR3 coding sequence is TGCGCCAGCAGCTTGGACAGGGGGTCCACCGGGGAGCTGTTTTTT.

The CDR3 spells CASSLSETAPGQPQHF. CDR3 bases: TGTGCCAGCAGTTTATCGGAGACAGCACCCGGCCAGCCCCAGCATTTT. The chain joins TRBV27 to TRBJ1-5; D might be TRBD1 (5 bases). V was trimmed by 0 bases and J by 7 bases, leaving 16 bases between them. The CDR3 is made up of 16 amino acids. Germline V CDR1 and CDR2: MNHEY, SMNVEV (reference sequence).

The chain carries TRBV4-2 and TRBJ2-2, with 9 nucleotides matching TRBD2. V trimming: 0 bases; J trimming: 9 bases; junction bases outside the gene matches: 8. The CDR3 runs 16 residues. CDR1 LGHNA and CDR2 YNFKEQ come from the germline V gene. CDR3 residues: CASSQEEGTSKRELFF. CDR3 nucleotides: TGTGCCAGCAGCCAAGAGGAGGGGACTAGCAAACGGGAGCTGTTTTTT.

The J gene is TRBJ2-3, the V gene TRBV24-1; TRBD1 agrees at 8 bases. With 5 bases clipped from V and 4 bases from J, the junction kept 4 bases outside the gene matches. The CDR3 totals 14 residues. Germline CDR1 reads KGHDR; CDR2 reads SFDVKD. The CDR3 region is CATSAQGASDTQYF. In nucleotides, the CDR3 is TGTGCCACCAGTGCGCAGGGGGCCTCAGATACGCAGTATTTT.

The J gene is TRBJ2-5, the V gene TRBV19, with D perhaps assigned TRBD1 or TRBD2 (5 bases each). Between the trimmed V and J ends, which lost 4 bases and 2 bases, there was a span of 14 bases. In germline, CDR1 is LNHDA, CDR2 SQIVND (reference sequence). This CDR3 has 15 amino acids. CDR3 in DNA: TGTGCCAGTAGTACTCCCGGGACGGCTCAAGAGACCCAGTACTTC. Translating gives CASSTPGTAQETQYF.

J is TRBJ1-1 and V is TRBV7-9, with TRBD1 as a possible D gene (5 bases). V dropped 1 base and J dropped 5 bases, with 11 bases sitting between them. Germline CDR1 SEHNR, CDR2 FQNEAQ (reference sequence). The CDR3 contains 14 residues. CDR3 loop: CASSLEGLRTEAFF. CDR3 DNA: TGTGCCAGCAGCTTAGAGGGGTTGAGAACTGAAGCTTTCTTT.

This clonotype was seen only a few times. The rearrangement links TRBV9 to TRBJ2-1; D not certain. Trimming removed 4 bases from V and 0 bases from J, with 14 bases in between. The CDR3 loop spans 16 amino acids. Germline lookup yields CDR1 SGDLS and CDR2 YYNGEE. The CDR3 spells CASSSGGVSSYNEQFF. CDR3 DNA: TGTGCCAGCAGCTCAGGCGGCGTTTCCTCCTACAATGAGCAGTTCTTC. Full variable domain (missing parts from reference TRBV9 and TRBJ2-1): DSGVTQTPKHLITATGQRVTLRCSPRSGDLSVYWYQQSLDQGLQFLIQYYNGEERAKGNILERFSAQQFPDLHSELNLSSLELGDSALYFCASSSGGVSSYNEQFFGPGTRLTVL.